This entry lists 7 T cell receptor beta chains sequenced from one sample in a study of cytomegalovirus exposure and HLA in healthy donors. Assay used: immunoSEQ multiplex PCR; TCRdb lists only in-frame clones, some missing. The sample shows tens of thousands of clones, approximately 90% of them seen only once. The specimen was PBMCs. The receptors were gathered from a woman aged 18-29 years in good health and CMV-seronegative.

In DNA form, the CDR3 reads TGCAGCGCTTTACTAGCGGGGGGGCCAGGCGAGCAGTACTTC. It is translated as CSALLAGGPGEQYF. V gene TRBV29-1 combines with J gene TRBJ2-7; 13 bases are a match to TRBD2. V dropped 7 bases and J dropped 6; count of bases not matched to a gene: 9. Germline V gene sequence: CDR1 SQVTM, CDR2 ANQGSEA. This CDR3 is 14 amino acids long.

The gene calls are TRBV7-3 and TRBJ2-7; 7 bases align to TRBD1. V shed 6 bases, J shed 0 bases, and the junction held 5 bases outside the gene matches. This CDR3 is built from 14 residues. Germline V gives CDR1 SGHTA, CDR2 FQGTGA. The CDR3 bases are TGTGCCAGCAGTCGAGGGACAGACTCCTACGAGCAGTACTTC. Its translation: CASSRGTDSYEQYF. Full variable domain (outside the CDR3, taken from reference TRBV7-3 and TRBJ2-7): GAGVSQTPSNKVTEKGKYVELRCDPISGHTALYWYRQSLGQGPEFLIYFQGTGAADDSGLPNDRFFAVRPEGSVSTLKIQRTERGDSAVYLCASSRGTDSYEQYFGPGTRLTVT.

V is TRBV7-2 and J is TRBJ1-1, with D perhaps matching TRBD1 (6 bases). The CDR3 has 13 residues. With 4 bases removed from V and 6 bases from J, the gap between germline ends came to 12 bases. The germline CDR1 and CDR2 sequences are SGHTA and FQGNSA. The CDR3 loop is CASSSRQVAEAFF. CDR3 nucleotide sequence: TGTGCCAGCAGCTCACGACAGGTCGCTGAAGCTTTCTTT.

DNA of the CDR3: TGTGCCAGCGGACCAGGGCAAGCGCGCTACACCTTC. It codes for CASGPGQARYTF. The V gene is TRBV28, the J gene TRBJ1-2; a weak D match, TRBD1 (5 bases). V was trimmed by 8 bases and J by 9 bases, leaving 16 bases between them. CDR3 length equals 12 residues. CDR1 and CDR2 (germline): MDHEN, SYDVKM.

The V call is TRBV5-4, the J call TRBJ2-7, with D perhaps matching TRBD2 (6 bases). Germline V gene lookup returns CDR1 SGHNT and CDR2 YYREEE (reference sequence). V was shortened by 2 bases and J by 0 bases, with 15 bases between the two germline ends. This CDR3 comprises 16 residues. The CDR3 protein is CASSLPGTSSSYEQYF. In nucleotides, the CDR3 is TGTGCCAGCAGCTTACCCGGGACTTCGAGCTCCTACGAGCAGTACTTC.

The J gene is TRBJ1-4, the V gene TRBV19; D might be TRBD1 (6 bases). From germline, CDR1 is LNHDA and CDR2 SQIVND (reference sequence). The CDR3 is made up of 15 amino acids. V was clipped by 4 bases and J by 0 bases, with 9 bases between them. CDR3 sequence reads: CASSTHRATNEKLFF. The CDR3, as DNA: TGTGCCAGTAGTACTCACAGGGCAACTAATGAAAAACTGTTTTTT.

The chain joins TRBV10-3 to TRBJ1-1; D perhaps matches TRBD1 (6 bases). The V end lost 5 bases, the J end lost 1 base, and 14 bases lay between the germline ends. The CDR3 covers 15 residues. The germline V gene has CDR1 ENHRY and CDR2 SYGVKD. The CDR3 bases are TGTGCCATCAGTCCTAACAGGGAAAAGAACACTGAAGCTTTCTTT. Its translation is CAISPNREKNTEAFF.